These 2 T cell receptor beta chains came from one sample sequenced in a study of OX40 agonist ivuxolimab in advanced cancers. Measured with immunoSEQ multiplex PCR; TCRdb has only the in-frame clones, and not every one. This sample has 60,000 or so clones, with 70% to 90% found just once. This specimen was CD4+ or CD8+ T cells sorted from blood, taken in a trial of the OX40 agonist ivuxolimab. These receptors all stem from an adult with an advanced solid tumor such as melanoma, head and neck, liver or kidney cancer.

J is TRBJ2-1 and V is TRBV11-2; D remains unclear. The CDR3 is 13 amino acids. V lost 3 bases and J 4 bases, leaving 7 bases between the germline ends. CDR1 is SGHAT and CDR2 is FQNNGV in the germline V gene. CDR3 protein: CASSFGQYNEQFF. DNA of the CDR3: TGTGCCAGCAGCTTCGGGCAGTACAATGAGCAGTTCTTC.

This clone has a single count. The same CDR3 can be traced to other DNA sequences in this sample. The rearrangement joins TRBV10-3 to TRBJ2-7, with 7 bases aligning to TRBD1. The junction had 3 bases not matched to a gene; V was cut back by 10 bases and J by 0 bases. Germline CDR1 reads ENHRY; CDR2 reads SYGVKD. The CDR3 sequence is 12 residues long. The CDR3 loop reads CATQGDSYEQYF. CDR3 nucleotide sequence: TGTGCCACCCAGGGGGACTCCTACGAGCAGTACTTC.